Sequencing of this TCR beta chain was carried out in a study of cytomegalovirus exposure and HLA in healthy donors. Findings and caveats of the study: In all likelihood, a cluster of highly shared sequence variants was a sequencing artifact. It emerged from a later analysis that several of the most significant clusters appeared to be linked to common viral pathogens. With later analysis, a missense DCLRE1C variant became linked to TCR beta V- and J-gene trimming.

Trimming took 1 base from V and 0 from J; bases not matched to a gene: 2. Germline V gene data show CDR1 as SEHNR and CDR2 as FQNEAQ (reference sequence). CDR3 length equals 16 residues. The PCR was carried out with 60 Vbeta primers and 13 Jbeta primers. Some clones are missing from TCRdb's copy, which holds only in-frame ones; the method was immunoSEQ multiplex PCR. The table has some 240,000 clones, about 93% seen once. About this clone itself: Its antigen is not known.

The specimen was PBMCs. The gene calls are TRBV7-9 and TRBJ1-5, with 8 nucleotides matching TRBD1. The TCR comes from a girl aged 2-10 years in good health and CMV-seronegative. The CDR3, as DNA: TGTGCCAGCAGCTTAGGAACAGGGGGTAGCAATCAGCCCCAGCATTTT. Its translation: CASSLGTGGSNQPQHF.